The TCR beta chain under discussion was sequenced for a study of T cell changes during pregnancy in multiple sclerosis. Germline CDR1 reads SGHVS; CDR2 reads FQNEAQ. CDR3 size: 15 residues. V shed 5 bases and J shed 1 base, with 14 bases lying between them. Measured with immunoSEQ multiplex PCR; TCRdb has only the in-frame clones, and not every one. Among 60,000 to 75,000 clones listed, roughly 93% were seen once. This rearrangement joins TRBV7-8 to TRBJ1-1, with D uncertain. The sequencing here drew on peripheral blood, taken in the third trimester of pregnancy. This receptor was identified in a female donor with multiple sclerosis, enrolled in a pregnancy study. This chain's CDR3 is CASSQRRVTNTEAFF. CDR3 in DNA: TGTGCCAGCAGCCAGAGGAGGGTGACGAACACTGAAGCTTTCTTT. Using reference TRBV7-8 and TRBJ1-1 for the parts outside the CDR3, the full variable domain is GAGVSQSPRYKVAKRGQDVALRCDPISGHVSLFWYQQALGQGPEFLTYFQNEAQLDKSGLPSDRFFAERPEGSVSTLKIQRTQQEDSAVYLCASSQRRVTNTEAFFGQGTRLTVV.